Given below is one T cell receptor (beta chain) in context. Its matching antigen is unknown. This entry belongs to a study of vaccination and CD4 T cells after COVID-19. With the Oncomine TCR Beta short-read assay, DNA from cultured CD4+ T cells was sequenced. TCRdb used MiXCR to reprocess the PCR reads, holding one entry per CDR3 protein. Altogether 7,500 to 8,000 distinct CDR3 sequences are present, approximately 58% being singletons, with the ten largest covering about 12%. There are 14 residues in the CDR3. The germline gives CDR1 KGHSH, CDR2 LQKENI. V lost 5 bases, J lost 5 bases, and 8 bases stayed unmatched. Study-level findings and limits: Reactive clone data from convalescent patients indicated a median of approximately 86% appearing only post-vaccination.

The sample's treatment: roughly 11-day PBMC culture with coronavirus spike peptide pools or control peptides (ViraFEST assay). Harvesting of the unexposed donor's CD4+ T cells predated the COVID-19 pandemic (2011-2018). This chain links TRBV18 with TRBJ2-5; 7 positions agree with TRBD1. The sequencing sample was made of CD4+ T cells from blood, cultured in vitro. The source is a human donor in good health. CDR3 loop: CASSSTGVGETQYF. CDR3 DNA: TGTGCCAGCTCAAGCACAGGGGTCGGGGAGACCCAGTACTTC.